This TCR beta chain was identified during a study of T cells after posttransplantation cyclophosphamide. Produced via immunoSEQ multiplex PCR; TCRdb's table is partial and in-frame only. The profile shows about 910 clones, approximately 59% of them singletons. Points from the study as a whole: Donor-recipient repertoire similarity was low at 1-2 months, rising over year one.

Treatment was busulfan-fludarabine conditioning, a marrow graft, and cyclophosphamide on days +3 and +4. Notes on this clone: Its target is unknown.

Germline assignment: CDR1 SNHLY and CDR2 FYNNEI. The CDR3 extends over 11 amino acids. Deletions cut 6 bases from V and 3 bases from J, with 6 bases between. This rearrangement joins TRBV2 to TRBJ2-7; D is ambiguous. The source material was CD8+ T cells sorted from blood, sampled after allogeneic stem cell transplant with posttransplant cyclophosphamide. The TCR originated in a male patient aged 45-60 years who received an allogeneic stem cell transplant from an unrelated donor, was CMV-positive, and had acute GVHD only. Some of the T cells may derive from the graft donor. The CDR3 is CASSFGYEQYF. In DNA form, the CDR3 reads TGTGCCAGCAGCTTCGGCTACGAGCAGTACTTC.